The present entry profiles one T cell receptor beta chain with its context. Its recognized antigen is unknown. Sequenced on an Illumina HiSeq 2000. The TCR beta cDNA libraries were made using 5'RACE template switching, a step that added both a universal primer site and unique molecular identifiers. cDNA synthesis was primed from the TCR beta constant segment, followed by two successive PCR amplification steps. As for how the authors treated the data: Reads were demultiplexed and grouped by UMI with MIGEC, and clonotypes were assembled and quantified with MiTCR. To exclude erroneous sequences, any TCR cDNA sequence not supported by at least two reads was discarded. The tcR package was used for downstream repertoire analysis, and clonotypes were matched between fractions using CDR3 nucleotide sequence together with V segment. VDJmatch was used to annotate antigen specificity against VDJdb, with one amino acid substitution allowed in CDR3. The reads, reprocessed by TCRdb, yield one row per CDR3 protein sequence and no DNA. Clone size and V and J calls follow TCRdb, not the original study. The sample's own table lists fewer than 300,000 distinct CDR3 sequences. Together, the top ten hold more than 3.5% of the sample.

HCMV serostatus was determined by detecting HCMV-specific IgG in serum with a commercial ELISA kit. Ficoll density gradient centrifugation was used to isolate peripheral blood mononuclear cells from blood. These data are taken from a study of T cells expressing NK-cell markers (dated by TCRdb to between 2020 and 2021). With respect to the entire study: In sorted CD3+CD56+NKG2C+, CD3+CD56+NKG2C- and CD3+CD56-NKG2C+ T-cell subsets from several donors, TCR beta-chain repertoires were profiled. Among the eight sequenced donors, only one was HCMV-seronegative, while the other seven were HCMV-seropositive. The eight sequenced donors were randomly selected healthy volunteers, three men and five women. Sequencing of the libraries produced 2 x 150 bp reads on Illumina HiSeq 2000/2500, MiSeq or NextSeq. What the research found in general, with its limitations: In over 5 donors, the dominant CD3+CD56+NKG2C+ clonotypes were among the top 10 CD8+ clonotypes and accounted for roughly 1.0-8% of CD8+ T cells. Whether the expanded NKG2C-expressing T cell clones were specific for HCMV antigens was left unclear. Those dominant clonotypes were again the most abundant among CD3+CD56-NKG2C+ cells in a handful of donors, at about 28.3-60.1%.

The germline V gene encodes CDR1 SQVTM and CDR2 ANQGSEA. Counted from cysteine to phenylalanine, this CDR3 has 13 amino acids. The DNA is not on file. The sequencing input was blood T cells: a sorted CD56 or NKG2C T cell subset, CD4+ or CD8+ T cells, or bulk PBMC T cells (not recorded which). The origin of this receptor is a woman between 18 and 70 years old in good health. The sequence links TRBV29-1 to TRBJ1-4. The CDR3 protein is CSALGDVGEKLFF.